This T cell receptor (beta chain) was captured by sequencing in a study of T cell responses to AZD1222 COVID-19 vaccine. V was shortened by 8 bases and J by 1 base, with 13 bases between the two germline ends. CDR1 is SNHLY, CDR2 FYNNEI, per germline. The CDR3 length is 14 residues. General study results and limits: Targeting of unmutated variant regions was reportedly seen in nearly half of spike-specific TCRs. Spike-specific TCR repertoires showed rising breadth and depth after two AZD1222 doses.

The method was immunoSEQ multiplex PCR; TCRdb's version includes in-frame clones alone and lacks a portion of them. The sample carries 85,000 to 120,000 clones, 90% recorded once. In the case of this clone: What it binds is unknown.

This chain links TRBV2 with TRBJ2-3; a weak D match, TRBD2 (6 bases). The sample in question was peripheral blood, obtained 28 days after the second AZD1222 dose. This TCR was recovered from an adult who received the AZD1222 COVID-19 vaccine. The CDR3 DNA reads TGTGCCAGCCGGGAGTTGGAGGGCACAGATACGCAGTATTTT. This translates into CASRELEGTDTQYF.